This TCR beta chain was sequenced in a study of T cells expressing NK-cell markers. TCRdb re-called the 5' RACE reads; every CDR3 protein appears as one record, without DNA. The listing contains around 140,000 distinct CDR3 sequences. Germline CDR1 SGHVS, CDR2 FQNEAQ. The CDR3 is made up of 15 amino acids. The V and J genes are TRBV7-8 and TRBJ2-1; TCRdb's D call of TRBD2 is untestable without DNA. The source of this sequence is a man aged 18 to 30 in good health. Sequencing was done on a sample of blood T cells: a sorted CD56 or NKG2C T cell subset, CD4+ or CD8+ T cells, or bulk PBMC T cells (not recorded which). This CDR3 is CASSPLVSGVNEQFF. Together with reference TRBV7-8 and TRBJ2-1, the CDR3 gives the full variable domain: GAGVSQSPRYKVAKRGQDVALRCDPISGHVSLFWYQQALGQGPEFLTYFQNEAQLDKSGLPSDRFFAERPEGSVSTLKIQRTQQEDSAVYLCASSPLVSGVNEQFFGPGTRLTVL.